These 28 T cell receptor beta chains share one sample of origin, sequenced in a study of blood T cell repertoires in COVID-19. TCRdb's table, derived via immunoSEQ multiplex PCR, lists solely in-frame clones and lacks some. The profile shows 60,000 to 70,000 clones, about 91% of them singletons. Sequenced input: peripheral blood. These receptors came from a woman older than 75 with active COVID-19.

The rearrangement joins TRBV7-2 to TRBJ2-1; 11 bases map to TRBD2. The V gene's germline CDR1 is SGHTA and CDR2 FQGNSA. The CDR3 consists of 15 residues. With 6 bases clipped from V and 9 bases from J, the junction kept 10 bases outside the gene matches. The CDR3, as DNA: TGTGCCAGCAGGCCACTAGCGGGGGTATTCGGTGAGCAGTTCTTC. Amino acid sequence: CASRPLAGVFGEQFF.

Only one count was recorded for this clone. CDR3 sequence (DNA): TGTGCCATCAGCAGATCAGCGACAGGGGCCCAGGAGACCCAGTACTTC. Translating it yields CAISRSATGAQETQYF. V is TRBV10-3 and J is TRBJ2-5; 8 nucleotides line up with TRBD1. V lost 6 bases and J lost 5; bases outside the gene matches: 14. The CDR3 is made up of 16 amino acids. Germline assignment: CDR1 ENHRY and CDR2 SYGVKD.

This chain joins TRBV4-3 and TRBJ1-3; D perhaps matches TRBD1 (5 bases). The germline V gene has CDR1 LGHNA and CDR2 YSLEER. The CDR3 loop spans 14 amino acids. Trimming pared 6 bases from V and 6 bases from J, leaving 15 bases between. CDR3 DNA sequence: TGCGCCAGCAGTCGCTGCAGGGCAGAAAACACCATATATTTT. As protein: CASSRCRAENTIYF.

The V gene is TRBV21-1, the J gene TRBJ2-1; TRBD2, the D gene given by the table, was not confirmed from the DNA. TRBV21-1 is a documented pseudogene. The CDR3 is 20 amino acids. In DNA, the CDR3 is TGTGCCAGCAAGCACTCGCGACTAGCGGGGGGCCCTAGCTCCTACAATGAGCAGTTCTTC. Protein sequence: CASKHSRLAGGPSSYNEQFF.

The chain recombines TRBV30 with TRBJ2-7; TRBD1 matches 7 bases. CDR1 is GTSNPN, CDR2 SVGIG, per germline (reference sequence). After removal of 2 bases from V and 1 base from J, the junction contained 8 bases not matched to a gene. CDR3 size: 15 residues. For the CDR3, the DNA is TGTGCCTGGAGTACTTGGGACAGAGCTTCCTACGAGCAGTACTTC. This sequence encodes CAWSTWDRASYEQYF.

The CDR3, as DNA: TGCGCCAGCAGCCCCGGGACTAGCGGGGCCAGCCAAGAGACCCAGTACTTC. Residues: CASSPGTSGASQETQYF. This chain joins TRBV5-1 and TRBJ2-5, with 13 bases fitting TRBD2. The J segment lost 1 base and the V segment lost 4 bases, leaving 7 bases of the junction unmatched. Germline CDR1 is SGHRS and CDR2 is YFSETQ. This CDR3 spans 17 amino acids.

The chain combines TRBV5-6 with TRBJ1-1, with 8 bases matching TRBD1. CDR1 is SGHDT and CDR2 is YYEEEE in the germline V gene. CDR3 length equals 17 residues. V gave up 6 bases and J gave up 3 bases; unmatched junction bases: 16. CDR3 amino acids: CASTTLAGTGPYTEAFF. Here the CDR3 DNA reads TGTGCCAGCACCACTCTTGCGGGGACAGGACCCTACACTGAAGCTTTCTTT. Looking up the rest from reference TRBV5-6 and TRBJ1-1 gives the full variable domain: DAGVTQSPTHLIKTRGQQVTLRCSPKSGHDTVSWYQQALGQGPQFIFQYYEEEERQRGNFPDRFSGHQFPNYSSELNVNALLLGDSALYLCASTTLAGTGPYTEAFFGQGTRLTVV.

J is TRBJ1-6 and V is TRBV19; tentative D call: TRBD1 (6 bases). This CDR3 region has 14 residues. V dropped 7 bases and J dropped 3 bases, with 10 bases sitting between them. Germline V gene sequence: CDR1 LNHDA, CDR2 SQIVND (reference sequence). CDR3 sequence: CASTEDSYNSPLHF. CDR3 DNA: TGTGCCAGTACCGAGGACAGCTATAATTCACCCCTCCACTTT.

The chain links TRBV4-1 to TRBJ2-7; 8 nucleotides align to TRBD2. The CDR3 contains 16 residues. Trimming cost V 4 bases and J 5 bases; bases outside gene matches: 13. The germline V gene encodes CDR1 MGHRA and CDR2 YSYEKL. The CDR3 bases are TGCGCCAGCAGCCTCATTCCTGTCGGGGGGGGCGACGAGCAGTACTTC. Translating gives CASSLIPVGGGDEQYF.

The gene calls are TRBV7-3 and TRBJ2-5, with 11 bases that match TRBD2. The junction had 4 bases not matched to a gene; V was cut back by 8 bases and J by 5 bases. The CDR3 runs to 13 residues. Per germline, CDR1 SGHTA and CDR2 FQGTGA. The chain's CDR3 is CASGLAGGETQYF. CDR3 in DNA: TGTGCCAGCGGGCTAGCGGGGGGTGAGACCCAGTACTTC.

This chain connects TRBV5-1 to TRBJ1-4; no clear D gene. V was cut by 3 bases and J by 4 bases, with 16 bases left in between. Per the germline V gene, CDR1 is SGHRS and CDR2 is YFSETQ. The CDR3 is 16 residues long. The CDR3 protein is CASSYLTPADNEKLFF. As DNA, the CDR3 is TGCGCCAGCAGCTATCTGACCCCCGCGGATAATGAAAAACTGTTTTTT.

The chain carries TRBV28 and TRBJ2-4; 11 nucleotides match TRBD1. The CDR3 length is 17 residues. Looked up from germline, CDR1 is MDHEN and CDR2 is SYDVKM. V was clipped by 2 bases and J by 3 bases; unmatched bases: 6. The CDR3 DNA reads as TGTGCCAGCAGTTTAAGCGGGACAGGGGGAAGCAAAAACATTCAGTACTTC. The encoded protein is CASSLSGTGGSKNIQYF.

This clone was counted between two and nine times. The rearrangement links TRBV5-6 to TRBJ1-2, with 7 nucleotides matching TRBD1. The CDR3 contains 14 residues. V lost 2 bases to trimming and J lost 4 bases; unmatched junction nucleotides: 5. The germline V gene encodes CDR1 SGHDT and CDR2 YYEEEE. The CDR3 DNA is TGTGCCAGCAGCTTCGGACAGGCCTTCTATGGCTACACCTTC. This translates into CASSFGQAFYGYTF.

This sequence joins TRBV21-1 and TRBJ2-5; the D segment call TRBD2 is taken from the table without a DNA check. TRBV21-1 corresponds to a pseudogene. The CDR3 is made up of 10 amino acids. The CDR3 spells CASTGTPNYF. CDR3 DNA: TGTGCCAGCACCGGGACTCCAAATTACTTC.

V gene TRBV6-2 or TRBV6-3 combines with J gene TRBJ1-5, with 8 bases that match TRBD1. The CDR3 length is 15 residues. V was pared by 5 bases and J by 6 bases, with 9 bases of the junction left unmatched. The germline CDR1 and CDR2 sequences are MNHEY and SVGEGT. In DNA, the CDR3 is TGTGCCAGCAGTCAAAATCAGGGGGCAAGTCAGCCCCAGCATTTT. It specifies CASSQNQGASQPQHF.

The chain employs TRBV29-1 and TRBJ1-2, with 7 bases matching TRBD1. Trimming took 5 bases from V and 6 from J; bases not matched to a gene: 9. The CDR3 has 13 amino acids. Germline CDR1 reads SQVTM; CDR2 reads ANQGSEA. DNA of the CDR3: TGCAGCGTTTTACGACAGGGAGGTGATGGCTACACCTTC. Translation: CSVLRQGGDGYTF.

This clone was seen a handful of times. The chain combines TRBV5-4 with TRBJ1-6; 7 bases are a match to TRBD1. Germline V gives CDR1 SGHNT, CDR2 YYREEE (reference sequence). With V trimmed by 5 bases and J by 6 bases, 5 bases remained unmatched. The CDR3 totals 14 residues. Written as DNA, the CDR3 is TGTGCCAGCAGTGACAGGGTCGGTAATTCACCCCTCCACTTT. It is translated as CASSDRVGNSPLHF.

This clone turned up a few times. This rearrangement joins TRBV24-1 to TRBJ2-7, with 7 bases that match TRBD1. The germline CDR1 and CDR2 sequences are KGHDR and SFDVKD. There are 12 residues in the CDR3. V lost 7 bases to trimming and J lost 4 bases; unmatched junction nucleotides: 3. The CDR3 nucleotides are TGTGCCACCAGCGAGGGGGCTTACGAGCAGTACTTC. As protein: CATSEGAYEQYF.

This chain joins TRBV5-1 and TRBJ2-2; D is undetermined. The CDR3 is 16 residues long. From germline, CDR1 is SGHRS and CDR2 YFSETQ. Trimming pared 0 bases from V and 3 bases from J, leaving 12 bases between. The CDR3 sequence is CASSLAPGSDTGELFF. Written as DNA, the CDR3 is TGCGCCAGCAGCTTGGCCCCCGGGTCGGACACCGGGGAGCTGTTTTTT.

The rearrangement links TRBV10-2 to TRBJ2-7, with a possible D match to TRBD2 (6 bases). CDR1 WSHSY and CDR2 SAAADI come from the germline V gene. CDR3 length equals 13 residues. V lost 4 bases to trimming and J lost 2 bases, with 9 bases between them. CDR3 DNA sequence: TGCGCCAGCAGTGCGGGAGAGGCCTACGAGCAGTACTTC. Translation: CASSAGEAYEQYF.

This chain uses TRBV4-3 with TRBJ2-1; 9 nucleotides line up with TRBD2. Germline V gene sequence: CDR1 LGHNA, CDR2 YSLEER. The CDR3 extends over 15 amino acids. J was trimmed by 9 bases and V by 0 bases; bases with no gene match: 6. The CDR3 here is CASSQDWRGGGEQFF. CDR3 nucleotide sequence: TGCGCCAGCAGCCAAGACTGGCGGGGGGGCGGTGAGCAGTTCTTC.

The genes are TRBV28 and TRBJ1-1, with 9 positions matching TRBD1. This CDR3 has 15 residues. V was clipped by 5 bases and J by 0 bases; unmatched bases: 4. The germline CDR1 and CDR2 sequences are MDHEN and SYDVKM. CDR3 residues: CASSKGQGMNTEAFF. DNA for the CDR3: TGTGCCAGCAGTAAGGGACAGGGCATGAACACTGAAGCTTTCTTT.

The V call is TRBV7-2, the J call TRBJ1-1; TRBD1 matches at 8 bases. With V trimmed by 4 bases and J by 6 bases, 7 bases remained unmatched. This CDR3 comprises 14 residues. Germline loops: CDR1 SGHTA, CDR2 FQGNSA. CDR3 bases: TGTGCCAGCAGCTCACAGGGGGGTGGGTCTGAAGCTTTCTTT. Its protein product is CASSSQGGGSEAFF.

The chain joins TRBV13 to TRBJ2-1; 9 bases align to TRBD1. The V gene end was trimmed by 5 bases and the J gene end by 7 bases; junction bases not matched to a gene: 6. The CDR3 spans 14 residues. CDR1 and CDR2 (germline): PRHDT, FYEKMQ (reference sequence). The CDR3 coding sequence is TGTGCCAGCAGCATCTACAGGGGGCGTAATGAGCAGTTCTTC. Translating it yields CASSIYRGRNEQFF. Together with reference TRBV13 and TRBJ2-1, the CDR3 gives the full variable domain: AAGVIQSPRHLIKEKRETATLKCYPIPRHDTVYWYQQGPGQDPQFLISFYEKMQSDKGSIPDRFSAQQFSDYHSELNMSSLELGDSALYFCASSIYRGRNEQFFGPGTRLTVL.

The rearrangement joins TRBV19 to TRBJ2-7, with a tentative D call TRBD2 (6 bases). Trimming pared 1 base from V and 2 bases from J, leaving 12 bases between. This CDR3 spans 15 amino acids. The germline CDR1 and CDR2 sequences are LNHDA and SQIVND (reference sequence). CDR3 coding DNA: TGTGCCAGTAGTATAGCGGTGGAGGGCACCTACGAGCAGTACTTC. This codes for CASSIAVEGTYEQYF.

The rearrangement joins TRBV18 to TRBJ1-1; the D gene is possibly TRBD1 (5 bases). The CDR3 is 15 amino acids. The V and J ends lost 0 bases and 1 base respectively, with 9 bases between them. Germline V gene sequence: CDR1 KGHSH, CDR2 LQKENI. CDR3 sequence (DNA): TGTGCCAGCTCACCACCCGGGAGGGGGAACACTGAAGCTTTCTTT. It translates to CASSPPGRGNTEAFF.

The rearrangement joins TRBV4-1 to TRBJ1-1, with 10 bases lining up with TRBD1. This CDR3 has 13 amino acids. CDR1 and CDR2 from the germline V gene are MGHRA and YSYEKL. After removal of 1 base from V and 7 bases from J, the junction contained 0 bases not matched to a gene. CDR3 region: CASSQGTGGEAFF. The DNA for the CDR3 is TGCGCCAGCAGCCAAGGGACAGGGGGTGAAGCTTTCTTT.

CDR3 amino acids: CASRGDGGLQETQYF. DNA of the CDR3: TGTGCCAGCAGGGGGGACGGGGGGCTCCAAGAGACCCAGTACTTC. The chain employs TRBV2 and TRBJ2-5; D may be TRBD2 (7 bases). V lost 6 bases to trimming and J lost 1 base, with 15 bases between them. Per germline, CDR1 SNHLY and CDR2 FYNNEI. The CDR3 covers 15 residues.